This entry lists 17 T cell receptor beta chains sequenced from one sample in a study of regulatory T cells in long-lasting Graves disease (dated by TCRdb to about 2021). Preparation of the library involved multiplex PCR. Sequencing was performed on an Illumina HiSeq 4000. TCR beta libraries were built with iRepertoire HTBI primers and Arm-PCR amplification of CDR3 regions. The public sequencing data were trimmed at Q25 with fastp and processed into clonotypes with MiXCR by TCRdb, which kept only in-frame beta chains. Records with the same CDR3 protein are collapsed into one entry carrying the most frequent genes and DNA. This sample is represented by roughly 420,000 distinct CDR3 sequences; around 15% of them were singletons. Approximately 19% of the sample belongs to the ten largest clones. The label giving this sample's time point can be read as: newly diagnosed GD, antithyroid drugs for less than 3 months. For both TCR sequencing and RNA sequencing, RNA was extracted from PBMCs using TRIzol.

This same sample was also taken into another study, of T cells in Graves' hyperthyroidism and ophthalmopathy.

The source was peripheral blood mononuclear cells (PBMCs), collected at new diagnosis, from a patient treated with antithyroid drugs. The source is a woman aged 45-60 years with Graves disease. Donor details come from another sample of the same person, matched by shared clones.

This rearrangement joins TRBV18 to TRBJ1-4; perhaps TRBD1 as D (6 bases). Per germline, CDR1 KGHSH and CDR2 LQKENI. The CDR3 is 13 amino acids. With 6 bases removed from V and 4 bases from J, the gap between germline ends came to 9 bases. In nucleotides, the CDR3 is TGTGCCAGCTCCGGACAGCTTAATGAAAAACTGTTTTTT. It is translated as CASSGQLNEKLFF.

This rearrangement joins TRBV24-1 to TRBJ1-4; D remains unclear. Germline CDR1 reads KGHDR; CDR2 reads SFDVKD. V lost 1 base and J lost 3, with 14 bases in between. This CDR3 comprises 17 residues. The CDR3 spells CATSDLSVRRPNEKLFF. The CDR3, as DNA: TGTGCCACCAGTGATTTAAGTGTCAGGCGACCTAATGAAAAACTGTTTTTT.

This clonotype has at least ten counts. V is TRBV2 and J is TRBJ2-5, with D perhaps given as TRBD1 or TRBD2 (5 bases each). Germline CDR1 reads SNHLY; CDR2 reads FYNNEI. This CDR3 spans 13 amino acids. The V end lost 3 bases, the J end lost 13 bases, and 18 bases lay between the germline ends. CDR3 in amino acids: CASSDTLGDPPYF. CDR3 in DNA: TGTGCCAGCAGTGATACCTTGGGGGACCCCCCGTACTTC.

The sample holds many counts of this clonotype. The chain is built from TRBV2 and TRBJ2-2; the D call may be TRBD1 or TRBD2 (6 bases each). Deletions cut 8 bases from V and 6 bases from J, with 16 bases between. The CDR3 has 14 amino acids. Per germline, CDR1 SNHLY and CDR2 FYNNEI. CDR3 loop: CASGRGAGPGELFF. In DNA form, the CDR3 reads TGTGCCAGCGGTAGGGGGGCAGGTCCCGGGGAGCTGTTTTTT.

On this clonotype: A single base separates this from a much larger clone, so it may be a read error. The chain joins TRBV2 to TRBJ2-7; D may correspond to TRBD1 or TRBD2 (5 bases each). Germline V gene lookup returns CDR1 SNHLY and CDR2 FYNNEI. The CDR3 has 14 amino acids. Trimming shortened V by 2 bases and J by 6 bases, and 14 bases separated the two germline ends. The CDR3 is CASSELRDPFEQYF. CDR3 bases: TGTGCCAGCAGTGAACTTCGGGACCCCTTCGAGCAGTACTTC.

This clonotype was recorded at least ten times. The CDR3 region is CASSRNTPLADTQYF. The CDR3 DNA reads as TGTGCCAGCAGTAGGAACACCCCCCTCGCAGATACGCAGTATTTT. This chain links TRBV2 with TRBJ2-3; no firm D call. Trimming removed 5 bases from V and 4 bases from J, with 16 bases in between. There are 15 residues in the CDR3. Germline loops: CDR1 SNHLY, CDR2 FYNNEI. The full variable domain, rest sourced from reference TRBV2 and TRBJ2-3, is EPEVTQTPSHQVTQMGQEVILRCVPISNHLYFYWYRQILGQKVEFLVSFYNNEISEKSEIFDDQFSVERPDGSNFTLKIRSTKLEDSAMYFCASSRNTPLADTQYFGPGTRLTVL.

Ten or more counts support this clonotype. The genes are TRBV28 and TRBJ2-3; a weak D match, TRBD2 (6 bases). This CDR3 is built from 15 residues. CDR1 is MDHEN and CDR2 is SYDVKM in the germline V gene. V was trimmed by 4 bases and J by 3 bases, leaving 14 bases between them. CDR3 sequence (DNA): TGTGCCAGCAGTTCCCGGGACTTAGCTACAGATACGCAGTATTTT. Its protein is CASSSRDLATDTQYF.

This clonotype has ten or more counts. The rearrangement uses TRBV6-2 or TRBV6-3 and TRBJ2-3; 9 positions match TRBD2. Germline CDR1 MNHEY, CDR2 SVGEGT. The CDR3 consists of 16 residues. J was trimmed by 1 base and V by 6 bases; bases with no gene match: 8. The CDR3 region has the DNA TGTGCCAGCAGGATACTAGCGGGCGAGGGCACAGATACGCAGTATTTT. This sequence encodes CASRILAGEGTDTQYF.

This clonotype was detected only a few times. The chain couples TRBV30 to TRBJ2-7, with D perhaps being TRBD1 or TRBD2 (6 bases each). The V and J ends lost 2 bases and 4 bases respectively, with 21 bases between them. The CDR3 is made up of 16 amino acids. Germline-derived CDR1 and CDR2 are GTSNPN and SVGIG (reference sequence). Written as DNA, the CDR3 is TGTGCCTGGAGTACAGGGAGGTCTACTAGCTTGTACGAGCAGTACTTC. The encoded protein is CAWSTGRSTSLYEQYF.

In this sample, this clonotype turned up a few times. The chain employs TRBV28 and TRBJ2-7, with 7 bases matching TRBD2. In germline, CDR1 is MDHEN, CDR2 SYDVKM. The J segment lost 4 bases and the V segment lost 4 bases, leaving 10 bases of the junction unmatched. The CDR3 consists of 15 residues. The CDR3 sequence is CASSSGESGIYEQYF. In DNA form, the CDR3 reads TGTGCCAGCAGTTCCGGGGAGAGCGGGATTTACGAGCAGTACTTC.

This clonotype was picked up a small number of times. The chain links TRBV5-1 to TRBJ2-1; D is uncertain. Trimming pared 3 bases from V and 0 bases from J, leaving 13 bases between. CDR1 SGHRS and CDR2 YFSETQ come from the germline V gene. This CDR3 is 16 amino acids long. CDR3: CASSSVRKSSYNEQFF. CDR3 DNA: TGCGCCAGCAGCTCGGTGCGGAAGAGCTCCTACAATGAGCAGTTCTTC.

The chain links TRBV5-1 to TRBJ2-5, with 8 bases that match TRBD2. J was trimmed by 4 bases and V by 8 bases; bases with no gene match: 10. Germline V lookup: CDR1 SGHRS, CDR2 YFSETQ. This CDR3 region has 14 residues. CDR3 nucleotides: TGCGCCAGTAACGTACTAGCGGAGGGAGAGACCCAGTACTTC. It is translated as CASNVLAEGETQYF.

This clonotype was observed a few times. V usage is TRBV30 and J usage is TRBJ2-7, with 11 nucleotides matching TRBD2. Germline lookup yields CDR1 GTSNPN and CDR2 SVGIG (reference sequence). This CDR3 contains 18 residues. J was trimmed by 0 bases and V by 0 bases; bases with no gene match: 10. In DNA form, the CDR3 reads TGTGCCTGGAGTGTCTTCCTGGGACTAGCGGAGGGCTCCTACGAGCAGTACTTC. Its translation is CAWSVFLGLAEGSYEQYF.

Written as DNA, the CDR3 is TGTGCCAGCAGCTCCTCTTGGCTGGCCTACAATGAGCAGTTCTTC. It specifies CASSSSWLAYNEQFF. The V gene is TRBV9, the J gene TRBJ2-1; the D is unclear. V gave up 4 bases and J gave up 2 bases, with 13 bases separating them. The CDR3 covers 15 residues. Germline V CDR1 and CDR2: SGDLS, YYNGEE.

This clonotype has just a few counts. The V and J genes are TRBV5-1 and TRBJ2-2; 10 bases align to TRBD2. V dropped 1 base and J dropped 7; count of bases not matched to a gene: 7. This CDR3 is built from 16 residues. Germline V gene data show CDR1 as SGHRS and CDR2 as YFSETQ. CDR3 nucleotide sequence: TGCGCCAGCAGCTTGTTAGGTCCTAGCGGGAGCGGGGAGCTGTTTTTT. This codes for CASSLLGPSGSGELFF.

There are many counts of this clonotype. CDR3 DNA: TGTGCCAGTACCTCGACTAGCGGGAGTGGTTATACGCAGTATTTT. It is translated as CASTSTSGSGYTQYF. The chain joins TRBV19 to TRBJ2-3, with TRBD2 matching over 12 bases. The CDR3 loop spans 15 amino acids. Germline-derived CDR1 and CDR2 are LNHDA and SQIVND (reference sequence). Losses at the gene ends were 7 bases for V and 7 bases for J; bases not matched to a gene: 9.

In its sample, this clonotype was seen many times. This rearrangement joins TRBV12-3 or TRBV12-4 to TRBJ2-1; D might be TRBD2 (6 bases). Between the trimmed V and J ends, which lost 5 bases and 5 bases, there was a span of 16 bases. The length of the CDR3 is 15 residues. CDR3 sequence: CASSPPGTLHNEQFF. The CDR3 DNA is TGTGCCAGCAGTCCGCCTGGGACTCTACACAATGAGCAGTTCTTC.